This TCR beta chain was sequenced in a study of T cells after yellow fever vaccination. Study findings and constraints: Clones from primary vaccination mostly reappeared after the booster (around 96% CD4, about 85% CD8).

This clonotype appeared many times. TCRdb independently ran MiXCR on the 5' RACE reads; one entry per CDR3 protein. The data show about 26,000 distinct CDR3 sequences, with roughly 4.5% seen just once and about 39% held by the top ten. The sample here was PBMCs, either bulk or a sorted T-cell subset (CD4+, CD8+, memory, or dextramer-sorted; not recorded which), taken on the day of the yellow fever booster vaccination. This clonotype was sampled from a man in his late teens or twenties who received the YFV17D yellow fever vaccine.

CDR3 sequence reads: CSVEDAGADGSDEQFF. The CDR3 DNA sequence: TGCAGCGTTGAGGACGCGGGGGCCGATGGTTCAGATGAGCAGTTCTTC. The chain combines TRBV29-1 with TRBJ2-1; D perhaps matches TRBD2 (7 bases). Germline CDR1 SQVTM, CDR2 ANQGSEA. Trimming pared 3 bases from V and 8 bases from J, leaving 23 bases between. There are 16 residues in the CDR3.